This T cell receptor beta chain stems from a study of blood T cell repertoires in COVID-19. The repertoire was sequenced with immunoSEQ multiplex PCR; TCRdb's copy has only in-frame clones and lacks some. There are under 150,000 clones in the sample; approximately 81% occur only once, and 3% to 3.5% lies in the top ten. The CDR3 is 10 residues long. Germline V gives CDR1 SGHAT, CDR2 FQNNGV. Trimming removed 5 bases from V and 10 bases from J, with 7 bases in between. The gene calls are TRBV11-2 and TRBJ2-3; D remains ambiguous. The receptor's source is a man between 35 and 55 years old with acute or convalescent COVID-19. Source material: peripheral blood. CDR3 sequence reads: CASSPSPQYF. CDR3 in DNA: TGTGCCAGCAGCCCCTCCCCGCAGTATTTT.